This TCR beta chain comes out of a study of cytomegalovirus exposure and HLA in healthy donors. Study conclusions and caveats: Through in vitro validation, three CMV-associated chains were shown to be specific for CMV antigens. Prior analysis indicated that the majority of TCR beta V segments exhibited productivity approximately 87% or approximately 30% of the time.

Nominally healthy donors provided the samples, though records likely missed some immune exposures. The CDR3 is 15 residues long. V trimming: 5 bases; J trimming: 5 bases; junction bases outside the gene matches: 11. Germline assignment: CDR1 LNHDA and CDR2 SQIVND (reference sequence). Primers included in the PCR were 60 Vbeta and 13 Jbeta primers. Some clones are missing from TCRdb's copy, which holds only in-frame ones; the method was immunoSEQ multiplex PCR. The profile shows about 130,000 clones, under 80% of them singletons. This clone was detected only once. As yet, its antigen is unknown. The sequenced material came from PBMCs. This chain joins TRBV19 and TRBJ1-1; 7 bases map to TRBD1. This clonotype originated in a man younger than 35 in good health and CMV-seropositive. Written as DNA, the CDR3 is TGTGCCAGTAGTCTAGGCGGGGGGACAGCTACTGAAGCTTTCTTT. Protein: CASSLGGGTATEAFF.